Shown below are 4 T cell receptor beta chains from a single sample sequenced in a study of shared clonotypes between healthy human individuals. This table comes from immunoSEQ multiplex PCR, and its TCRdb copy is limited to in-frame clones, with some not included. The sample shows about 960,000 clones, over 60% of them seen only once. Input material: memory CD4+ T cells sorted from blood. Sample subset: CD45RA-negative fraction. Receptors originate from a man in his late teens or twenties in good health.

The V call is TRBV2, the J call TRBJ2-3; TRBD1 matches at 10 bases. Germline V gene data show CDR1 as SNHLY and CDR2 as FYNNEI. V trimming: 9 bases; J trimming: 3 bases; junction bases outside the gene matches: 12. There are 16 residues in the CDR3. The CDR3 sequence is CARGGPGQGLTDTQYF. DNA of the CDR3: TGTGCCAGGGGAGGACCGGGACAGGGGTTAACAGATACGCAGTATTTT.

The chain has TRBV7-9 and TRBJ1-1, with D unclear. The CDR3 has 13 residues. Germline CDR1 is SEHNR and CDR2 is FQNEAQ (reference sequence). Trimming removed 5 bases at V and 11 bases at J, with 18 bases between. The CDR3 loop reads CASSPRGPQEAFF. CDR3 DNA sequence: TGTGCCAGCAGCCCCCGCGGGCCGCAGGAGGCTTTCTTT. The variable domain in full, completed from reference TRBV7-9 and TRBJ1-1, reads DTGVSQNPRHKITKRGQNVTFRCDPISEHNRLYWYRQTLGQGPEFLTYFQNEAQLEKSRLLSDRFSAERPKGSFSTLEIQRTEQGDSAMYLCASSPRGPQEAFFGQGTRLTVV.

The chain recombines TRBV5-1 with TRBJ2-6; 9 nucleotides line up with TRBD1. The CDR3 is 20 amino acids. The V gene's germline CDR1 is SGHRS and CDR2 YFSETQ. V trimming: 0 bases; J trimming: 2 bases; junction bases outside the gene matches: 12. CDR3 amino acids: CASSLEGPTGGAAGANVLTF. CDR3 sequence (DNA): TGCGCCAGCAGCTTGGAAGGCCCCACAGGGGGCGCCGCTGGGGCCAACGTCCTGACTTTC.

The chain has TRBV4-1 and TRBJ1-5; 7 bases are a match to TRBD1. The germline CDR1 and CDR2 sequences are MGHRA and YSYEKL. CDR3 size: 15 residues. V trimming: 1 base; J trimming: 3 bases; junction bases outside the gene matches: 3. The CDR3 reads CASSQGGQPNQPQHF. The CDR3 region has the DNA TGCGCCAGCAGCCAAGGGGGACAGCCCAATCAGCCCCAGCATTTT.